One and the same sample provided the 25 T cell receptor beta chains below, sequenced in a study of CD8 T cells in Susac syndrome. An input of roughly 0.5 to 1 ug of RNA was subjected to reverse transcription using random hexamers. TCRdb ran MiXCR on the immunoSEQ multiplex PCR reads and lists one entry per CDR3 protein. This sample has about 180,000 distinct CDR3 sequences; about 95% occur once, and the top ten carry around 0.15%. The specimen sequenced was CD8+ T cells from PBMCs. The receptors here all came from a human donor with multiple sclerosis.

V gene TRBV7-9 combines with J gene TRBJ2-3; D is undetermined. The CDR3 consists of 18 residues. Germline CDR1 reads SEHNR; CDR2 reads FQNEAQ (reference sequence). The V gene lost 5 bases and the J gene lost 1 base, with 22 bases spanning the gap. The DNA for the CDR3 is TGTGCCAGCAGCGGCCGAAGACAACGAGGAGTCGGCACAGATACGCAGTATTTT. It specifies CASSGRRQRGVGTDTQYF.

The genes are TRBV23-1 and TRBJ1-2, with D perhaps matching TRBD1 (5 bases). TRBV23-1 is known as an ORF, though its function is uncertain. The CDR3 covers 16 residues. The ends were cut back, 8 bases at V and 0 bases at J, with 19 bases in the middle. DNA of the CDR3: TGCGCCAGCGTTGGAAGAAAGACAGCAGCTAACTATGGCTACACCTTC. Amino acid sequence: CASVGRKTAANYGYTF.

The chain joins TRBV7-9 to TRBJ2-5, with 8 positions matching TRBD2. CDR1 and CDR2 from the germline V gene are SEHNR and FQNEAQ (reference sequence). This CDR3 is 15 amino acids long. V gave up 4 bases and J gave up 5 bases; unmatched junction bases: 9. CDR3 residues: CASSSPGLDGETQYF. CDR3 coding DNA: TGTGCCAGCAGCTCACCGGGACTAGATGGGGAGACCCAGTACTTC.

This clonotype appeared once. The rearrangement joins TRBV7-8 to TRBJ2-1; perhaps TRBD1 as D (6 bases). This CDR3 has 12 amino acids. Germline-derived CDR1 and CDR2 are SGHVS and FQNEAQ. With 5 bases removed from V and 7 bases from J, the gap between germline ends came to 9 bases. The CDR3 DNA reads TGTGCCAGCAGCGGACAGAAGAATGAGCAGTTCTTC. Amino acid sequence: CASSGQKNEQFF.

Only one count was recorded for this clonotype. J is TRBJ2-4 and V is TRBV5-1; D perhaps matches TRBD1 (6 bases). Germline assignment: CDR1 SGHRS and CDR2 YFSETQ. CDR3 length: 15 amino acids. Trimming pared 5 bases from V and 1 base from J, leaving 13 bases between. CDR3 coding DNA: TGCGCCAGCAGTCCAGGGGAGTTTGCCAAAAACATTCAGTACTTC. It yields the protein CASSPGEFAKNIQYF.

CDR3 loop: CASSPATGGSWAFF. The CDR3 DNA reads as TGCGCCAGCAGCCCAGCGACAGGGGGCTCTTGGGCTTTCTTT. This rearrangement joins TRBV4-1 to TRBJ1-1; TRBD1 matches 10 bases. V was pared by 4 bases and J by 11 bases, with 10 bases of the junction left unmatched. CDR1 and CDR2 from the germline V gene are MGHRA and YSYEKL. The CDR3 length is 14 residues.

The chain recombines TRBV12-5 with TRBJ2-1, with 10 bases matching TRBD2. Germline CDR1 is LGHNT and CDR2 is FRNRAP. V lost 5 bases and J lost 7; bases outside the gene matches: 8. The CDR3 loop spans 15 amino acids. The CDR3 region has the DNA TGTGCTAGTGGTCTAGGGACTAGCGCCTCTAATGAGCAGTTCTTC. Residues: CASGLGTSASNEQFF.

CDR3 sequence (DNA): TGCAGTGCTAGAGCTAGGGGAACGCAGTATTTT. This sequence encodes CSARARGTQYF. V is TRBV20-1 and J is TRBJ2-3, with a weak D call TRBD1 (5 bases). Trimming pared 1 base from V and 9 bases from J, leaving 8 bases between. The CDR3 is 11 residues long. The V gene's germline CDR1 is DFQATT and CDR2 SNEGSKA (reference sequence).

This clonotype was observed a single time. The chain joins TRBV29-1 to TRBJ2-1; D is unclear. Germline V gives CDR1 SQVTM, CDR2 ANQGSEA. The germline V and J ends were trimmed by 7 bases and 0 bases, with 10 bases remaining between them. The CDR3 has 13 amino acids. The CDR3 sequence is CSATQASYNEQFF. Written as DNA, the CDR3 is TGCAGCGCCACTCAAGCCTCCTACAATGAGCAGTTCTTC.

The V and J genes are TRBV20-1 and TRBJ2-7, with 9 bases identical to TRBD1. J gave up 4 bases and V 3 bases, and 7 bases lay outside the gene matches. Germline V gene sequence: CDR1 DFQATT, CDR2 SNEGSKA (reference sequence). The CDR3 totals 14 residues. CDR3 protein: CSARDGTGIYEQYF. Written as DNA, the CDR3 is TGCAGTGCTAGGGATGGGACAGGGATTTACGAGCAGTACTTC.

The J gene is TRBJ1-1, the V gene TRBV29-1; D might be TRBD1 (6 bases). The CDR3 is 12 residues long. V was shortened by 6 bases and J by 1 base, with 9 bases between the two germline ends. The germline CDR1 and CDR2 sequences are SQVTM and ANQGSEA. The chain's CDR3 is CSVWTENTEAFF. The CDR3 coding sequence is TGCAGCGTATGGACAGAGAACACTGAAGCTTTCTTT.

This clonotype has only a few counts. The chain joins TRBV13 to TRBJ1-1, with D uncertain. CDR1 is PRHDT and CDR2 is FYEKMQ in the germline V gene (reference sequence). The CDR3 length is 14 residues. The V end was cut by 3 bases, the J end by 1 base, with 9 bases between. The CDR3 protein is CASSLGGENTEAFF. In DNA, the CDR3 is TGTGCCAGCAGCTTGGGCGGAGAGAACACTGAAGCTTTCTTT.

The J gene is TRBJ2-1, the V gene TRBV27; perhaps TRBD2 as D (5 bases). This CDR3 comprises 13 residues. Germline V gives CDR1 MNHEY, CDR2 SMNVEV (reference sequence). Trimming left V 10 bases short and J 7 bases short, with 17 bases between. This CDR3 is CAMTRLRGNEQFF. The CDR3 nucleotides read TGTGCCATGACCAGGCTGAGAGGGAATGAGCAGTTCTTC.

This rearrangement joins TRBV4-1 to TRBJ2-7; maybe TRBD1 (6 bases). Germline-derived CDR1 and CDR2 are MGHRA and YSYEKL. CDR3 length: 15 residues. V shed 6 bases and J shed 7 bases, with 22 bases lying between them. This CDR3 is CASSRRQGTPWEQYF. In nucleotides, the CDR3 is TGCGCCAGCAGTCGTCGGCAGGGGACCCCCTGGGAGCAGTACTTC.

The chain has TRBV7-9 and TRBJ2-7; D unresolved. Trimming took off 3 bases at V and 4 bases at J, with 10 bases between the two ends. The CDR3 runs 13 residues. Germline CDR1 SEHNR, CDR2 FQNEAQ (reference sequence). CDR3 bases: TGTGCCAGCAGCTTCGGCGGATTATACGAGCAGTACTTC. It yields the protein CASSFGGLYEQYF.

The sample holds a few counts of this clonotype. The chain combines TRBV9 with TRBJ2-1; no reliable D call. Per germline, CDR1 SGDLS and CDR2 YYNGEE. The ends were cut back, 5 bases at V and 9 bases at J, with 6 bases in the middle. This CDR3 comprises 10 residues. The CDR3 is CASSGSEQFF. The CDR3 DNA follows: TGTGCCAGCAGTGGGTCTGAGCAGTTCTTC.

The chain is built from TRBV20-1 and TRBJ1-4; D gene ambiguous. The V end was cut by 6 bases, the J end by 4 bases, with 15 bases between. The CDR3 length is 14 residues. Germline V gene sequence: CDR1 DFQATT, CDR2 SNEGSKA (reference sequence). CDR3 bases: TGCAGTGCGGACCCCGGCAGATTTAATGAAAAACTGTTTTTT. Translating gives CSADPGRFNEKLFF.

This rearrangement joins TRBV20-1 to TRBJ1-5, with no clear D. Germline values: CDR1 DFQATT, CDR2 SNEGSKA (reference sequence). The CDR3 totals 15 residues. V was clipped by 4 bases and J by 4 bases, with 17 bases between them. The CDR3 reads CSATLRGRRNQPQHF. CDR3 nucleotides: TGCAGTGCTACCCTCCGCGGTAGGAGGAATCAGCCCCAGCATTTT.

As DNA, the CDR3 is TGTGCCAGCAGCCAGGAGCTAGCGGGGGGGCCAACCGACAATGAGCAGTTCTTC. It is translated as CASSQELAGGPTDNEQFF. The gene calls are TRBV4-2 and TRBJ2-1, with 12 positions matching TRBD2. Trimming cost V 3 bases and J 5 bases; bases outside gene matches: 11. Germline CDR1 and CDR2: LGHNA and YNFKEQ. This CDR3 contains 18 residues.

This chain joins TRBV15 and TRBJ2-4, with D uncertain. CDR1 and CDR2 (germline): LNHNV, YYDKDF (reference sequence). The CDR3 spans 16 residues. V shed 1 base and J shed 0 bases, with 10 bases lying between them. The CDR3 spells CATSRGSSLAKNIQYF. The DNA for the CDR3 is TGTGCCACCAGCAGAGGGTCCTCATTAGCCAAAAACATTCAGTACTTC.

This sequence joins TRBV12-3 or TRBV12-4 and TRBJ2-7; TRBD1 matches at 8 bases. The length of the CDR3 is 14 residues. V dropped 0 bases and J dropped 5; count of bases not matched to a gene: 3. The CDR3 nucleotides are TGTGCCAGCAGTTTAGCCAGGGGGCAGGACGAGCAGTACTTC. Its translation: CASSLARGQDEQYF.

The J gene is TRBJ1-1, the V gene TRBV6-6; D remains unclear. V was pared by 11 bases and J by 7 bases, with 14 bases between. The CDR3 covers 11 residues. Germline assignment: CDR1 MNHNY and CDR2 SVGAGI (reference sequence). Written as DNA, the CDR3 is TGTGCCTCCAGTTACTGGGGTGAAGCTTTCTTT. Amino acid sequence: CASSYWGEAFF.

The V gene is TRBV9, the J gene TRBJ2-2, with unresolved D. Per germline, CDR1 SGDLS and CDR2 YYNGEE. The CDR3 length is 10 residues. Trimming stripped 3 bases from V and 11 bases from J, with 5 bases between. The CDR3 is CASSGTELFF. The CDR3 DNA follows: TGTGCCAGCAGCGGGACCGAGCTGTTTTTT.

CDR3 in amino acids: CASSLGVIGETQYF. The CDR3 DNA sequence: TGTGCCAGCAGCTTAGGGGTAATAGGAGAGACCCAGTACTTC. The V gene is TRBV11-2, the J gene TRBJ2-5, with unresolved D. In germline, CDR1 is SGHAT, CDR2 FQNNGV. The CDR3 is 14 amino acids. With 1 base removed from V and 4 bases from J, the gap between germline ends came to 10 bases.

The chain joins TRBV18 to TRBJ2-7, with D tentatively TRBD1 (5 bases). Deletions cut 5 bases from V and 3 bases from J, with 11 bases between. Germline V CDR1 and CDR2: KGHSH, LQKENI. The CDR3 is made up of 13 amino acids. The CDR3 protein is CASSEGASYEQYF. The CDR3 DNA reads TGTGCCAGCTCAGAAGGGGCCAGCTACGAGCAGTACTTC.